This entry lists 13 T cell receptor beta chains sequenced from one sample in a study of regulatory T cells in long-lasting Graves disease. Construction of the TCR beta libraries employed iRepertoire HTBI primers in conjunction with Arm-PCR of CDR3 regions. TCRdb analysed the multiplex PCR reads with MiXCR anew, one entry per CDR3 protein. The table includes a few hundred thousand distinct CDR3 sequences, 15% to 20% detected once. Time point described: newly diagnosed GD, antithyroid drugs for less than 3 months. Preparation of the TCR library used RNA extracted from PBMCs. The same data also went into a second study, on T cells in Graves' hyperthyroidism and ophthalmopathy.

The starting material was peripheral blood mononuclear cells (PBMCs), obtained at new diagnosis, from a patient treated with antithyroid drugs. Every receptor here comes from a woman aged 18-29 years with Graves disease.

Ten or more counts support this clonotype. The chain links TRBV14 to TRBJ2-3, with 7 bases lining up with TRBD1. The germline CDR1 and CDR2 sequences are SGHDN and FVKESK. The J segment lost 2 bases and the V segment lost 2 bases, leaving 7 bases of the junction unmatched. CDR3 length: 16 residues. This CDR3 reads CASSQYGTDLTDTQYF. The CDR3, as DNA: TGTGCCAGCAGCCAATACGGGACAGACCTCACAGATACGCAGTATTTT.

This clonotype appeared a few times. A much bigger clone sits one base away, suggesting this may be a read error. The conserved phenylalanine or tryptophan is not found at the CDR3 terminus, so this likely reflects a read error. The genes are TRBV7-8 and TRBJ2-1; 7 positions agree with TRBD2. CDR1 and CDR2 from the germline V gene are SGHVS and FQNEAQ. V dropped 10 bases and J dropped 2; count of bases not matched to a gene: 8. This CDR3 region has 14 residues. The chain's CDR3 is CATSRTSAYNEQFL. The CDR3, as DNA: TGTGCCACCTCGCGGACTAGTGCCTACAATGAGCAGTTCCTC.

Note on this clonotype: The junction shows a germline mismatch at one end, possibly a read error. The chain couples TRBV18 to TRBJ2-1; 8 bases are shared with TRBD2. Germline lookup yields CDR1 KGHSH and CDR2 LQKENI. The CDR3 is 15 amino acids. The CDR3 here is CASSALADGYSEQFF. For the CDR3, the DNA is TGTGCCAGCTCAGCACTAGCGGATGGCTACAGTGAGCAGTTCTTC.

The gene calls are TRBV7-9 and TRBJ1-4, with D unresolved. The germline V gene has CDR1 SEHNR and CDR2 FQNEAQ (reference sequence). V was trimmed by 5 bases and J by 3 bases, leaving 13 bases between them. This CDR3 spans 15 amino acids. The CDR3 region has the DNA TGTGCCAGCAGCCCCTCTCGAGGATCTAATGAAAAACTGTTTTTT. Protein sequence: CASSPSRGSNEKLFF.

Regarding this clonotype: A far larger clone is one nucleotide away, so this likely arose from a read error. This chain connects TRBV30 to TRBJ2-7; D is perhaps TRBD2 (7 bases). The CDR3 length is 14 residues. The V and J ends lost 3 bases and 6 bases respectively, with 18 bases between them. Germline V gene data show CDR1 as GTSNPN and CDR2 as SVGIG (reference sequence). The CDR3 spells CAWRQALAGAEQYF. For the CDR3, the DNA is TGTGCCTGGAGGCAAGCCTTGGCGGGGGCCGAGCAGTACTTC.

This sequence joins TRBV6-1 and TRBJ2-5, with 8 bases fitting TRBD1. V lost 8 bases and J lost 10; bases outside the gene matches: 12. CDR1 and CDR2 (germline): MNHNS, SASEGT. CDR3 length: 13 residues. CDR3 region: CASALTGVSDQYF. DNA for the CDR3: TGTGCCAGCGCCCTGACAGGGGTTTCGGACCAGTACTTC.

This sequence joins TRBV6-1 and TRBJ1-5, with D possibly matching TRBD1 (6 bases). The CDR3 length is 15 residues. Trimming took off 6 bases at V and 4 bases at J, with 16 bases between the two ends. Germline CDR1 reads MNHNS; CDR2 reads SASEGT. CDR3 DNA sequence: TGTGCCAGCAGCTCAGGGACAACCCTTAATCAGCCCCAGCATTTT. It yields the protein CASSSGTTLNQPQHF.

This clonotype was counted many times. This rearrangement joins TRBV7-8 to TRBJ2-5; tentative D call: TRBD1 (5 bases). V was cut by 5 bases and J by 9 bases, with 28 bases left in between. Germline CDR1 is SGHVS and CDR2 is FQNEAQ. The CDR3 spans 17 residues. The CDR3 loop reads CASSPFLSGSIEGAQYF. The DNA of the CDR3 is TGTGCCAGCAGCCCATTTTTATCCGGCTCGATCGAAGGGGCCCAGTACTTC.

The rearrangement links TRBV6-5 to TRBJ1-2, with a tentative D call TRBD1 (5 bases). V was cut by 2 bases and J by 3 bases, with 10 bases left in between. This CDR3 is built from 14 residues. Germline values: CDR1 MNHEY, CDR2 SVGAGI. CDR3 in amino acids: CASSYGAGHYGYTF. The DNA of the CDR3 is TGTGCCAGCAGTTACGGTGCAGGGCACTATGGCTACACCTTC.

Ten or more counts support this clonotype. The CDR3: CASSLLVMGSSGANVLTF. CDR3 sequence (DNA): TGTGCCAGCAGTTTATTAGTGATGGGGAGCTCTGGGGCCAACGTCCTGACTTTC. This chain joins TRBV28 and TRBJ2-6; D is possibly TRBD2 (5 bases). V lost 1 base and J 0 bases, leaving 13 bases between the germline ends. CDR3 length equals 18 residues. CDR1 is MDHEN and CDR2 is SYDVKM in the germline V gene.

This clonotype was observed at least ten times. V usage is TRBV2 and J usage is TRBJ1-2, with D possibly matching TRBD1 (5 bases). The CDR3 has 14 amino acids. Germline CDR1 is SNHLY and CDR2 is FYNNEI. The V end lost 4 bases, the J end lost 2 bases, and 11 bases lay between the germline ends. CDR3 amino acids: CASSAGGLNYGYTF. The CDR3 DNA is TGTGCCAGCAGTGCGGGGGGATTAAACTATGGCTACACCTTC.

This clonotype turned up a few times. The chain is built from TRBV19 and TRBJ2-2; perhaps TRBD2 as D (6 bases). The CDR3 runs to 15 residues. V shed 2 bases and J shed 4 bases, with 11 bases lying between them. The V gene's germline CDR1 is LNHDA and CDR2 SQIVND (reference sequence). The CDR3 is CASSITSRRTGELFF. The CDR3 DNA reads TGTGCCAGTAGTATAACTAGCCGGCGCACCGGGGAGCTGTTTTTT.

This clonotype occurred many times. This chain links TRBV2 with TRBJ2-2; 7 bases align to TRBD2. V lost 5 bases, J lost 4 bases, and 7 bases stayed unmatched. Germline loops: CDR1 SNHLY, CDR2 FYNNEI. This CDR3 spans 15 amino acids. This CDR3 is CASSPYRTSTGELFF. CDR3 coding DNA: TGTGCCAGCAGTCCTTATAGGACTAGCACCGGGGAGCTGTTTTTT. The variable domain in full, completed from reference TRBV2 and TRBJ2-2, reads EPEVTQTPSHQVTQMGQEVILRCVPISNHLYFYWYRQILGQKVEFLVSFYNNEISEKSEIFDDQFSVERPDGSNFTLKIRSTKLEDSAMYFCASSPYRTSTGELFFGEGSRLTVL.